One sample yielded the 9 T cell receptor beta chains listed below, sequenced in a study of STAT3 mutations in large granular lymphocyte leukemia. Data came from immunoSEQ multiplex PCR; TCRdb stores just in-frame clones and leaves some out. The sample lists 20,000 or so clones, about 90% occurring once. No antigen is known for these receptors. Findings of the study overall: Every T-cell large granular lymphocyte leukemia patient had at least one immunodominant TCR beta clonotype.

Sequencing was carried out using peripheral blood mononuclear cells. The receptor set was obtained from a man in his fifties or sixties with T-cell large granular lymphocyte leukemia. Some clones in this sample may be carry-over from other donors' samples.

The chain links TRBV28 to TRBJ2-7; possibly TRBD2 for D (5 bases). V gave up 2 bases and J gave up 5 bases, with 7 bases separating them. This CDR3 spans 12 amino acids. Germline CDR1 MDHEN, CDR2 SYDVKM. CDR3 nucleotide sequence: TGTGCCAGCAGTTTAGGAGGCCACGAGCAGTACTTC. It specifies CASSLGGHEQYF.

The rearrangement joins TRBV6-4 to TRBJ1-1; the D is unclear. This CDR3 contains 15 residues. The germline gives CDR1 MRHNA, CDR2 SNTAGT. Trimming stripped 4 bases from V and 0 bases from J, with 12 bases between. The CDR3 nucleotides are TGTGCCAGCAGTGTTGAAGGAGGGCTGAACACTGAAGCTTTCTTT. Protein: CASSVEGGLNTEAFF.

The chain links TRBV5-1 to TRBJ2-3; 8 bases are a match to TRBD2. The J segment lost 1 base and the V segment lost 2 bases, leaving 9 bases of the junction unmatched. Germline CDR1 is SGHRS and CDR2 is YFSETQ. CDR3 length: 17 residues. The CDR3 reads CASSFGASGFGTDTQYF. The CDR3 DNA follows: TGCGCCAGCAGCTTCGGGGCTAGCGGGTTCGGCACAGATACGCAGTATTTT.

The chain employs TRBV28 and TRBJ1-3; no clear D gene. Trimming removed 1 base from V and 7 bases from J, with 17 bases in between. Germline V CDR1 and CDR2: MDHEN, SYDVKM. CDR3 length equals 16 residues. The DNA of the CDR3 is TGTGCCAGCAGTTTATCCCCCCGCGGGATGGGGAACACCATATATTTT. Protein product: CASSLSPRGMGNTIYF. The variable domain in full, with the rest retrieved from reference TRBV28 and TRBJ1-3, is DVKVTQSSRYLVKRTGEKVFLECVQDMDHENMFWYRQDPGLGLRLIYFSYDVKMKEKGDIPEGYSVSREKKERFSLILESASTNQTSMYLCASSLSPRGMGNTIYFGEGSWLTVV.

The chain employs TRBV7-6 and TRBJ2-3; TRBD2 agrees at 11 bases. CDR1 and CDR2 (germline): SGHVS, FNYEAQ. This CDR3 region has 16 residues. V was clipped by 1 base and J by 1 base; unmatched bases: 1. The CDR3 bases are TGTGCCAGCAGCTTAGGTAGCGGGAGGGGCACAGATACGCAGTATTTT. Its translation: CASSLGSGRGTDTQYF.

CDR3 in DNA: TGTGCCAGCTCACCACTTGAAAGGGCGGCGAACACTGAAGCTTTCTTT. Translation: CASSPLERAANTEAFF. V is TRBV18 and J is TRBJ1-1; D gene ambiguous. This CDR3 is built from 16 residues. Trimming removed 1 base from V and 1 base from J, with 13 bases in between. Looked up from germline, CDR1 is KGHSH and CDR2 is LQKENI.

This chain links TRBV30 with TRBJ2-2; 9 nucleotides match TRBD1. Losses at the gene ends were 4 bases for V and 3 bases for J; bases not matched to a gene: 3. This CDR3 contains 14 residues. CDR1 is GTSNPN and CDR2 is SVGIG in the germline V gene (reference sequence). DNA for the CDR3: TGTGCCTGGACCGGGGACAGGGACACCGGGGAGCTGTTTTTT. It encodes CAWTGDRDTGELFF.

The V and J genes are TRBV7-9 and TRBJ1-4; no definite D call. The CDR3 consists of 14 residues. V lost 2 bases and J lost 5, with 9 bases in between. Germline V gives CDR1 SEHNR, CDR2 FQNEAQ (reference sequence). The CDR3 DNA reads as TGTGCCAGCAGCTTATTAACAGCGAATGAAAAACTGTTTTTT. Translating it yields CASSLLTANEKLFF.

This chain connects TRBV5-1 to TRBJ1-6, with TRBD1 matching over 12 bases. The CDR3 contains 15 residues. The germline V gene encodes CDR1 SGHRS and CDR2 YFSETQ. Trimming took 4 bases from V and 9 from J; bases not matched to a gene: 5. The CDR3: CASSQGQGAGSPLHF. The CDR3, as DNA: TGCGCCAGCAGCCAGGGACAGGGGGCTGGTTCACCCCTCCACTTT.